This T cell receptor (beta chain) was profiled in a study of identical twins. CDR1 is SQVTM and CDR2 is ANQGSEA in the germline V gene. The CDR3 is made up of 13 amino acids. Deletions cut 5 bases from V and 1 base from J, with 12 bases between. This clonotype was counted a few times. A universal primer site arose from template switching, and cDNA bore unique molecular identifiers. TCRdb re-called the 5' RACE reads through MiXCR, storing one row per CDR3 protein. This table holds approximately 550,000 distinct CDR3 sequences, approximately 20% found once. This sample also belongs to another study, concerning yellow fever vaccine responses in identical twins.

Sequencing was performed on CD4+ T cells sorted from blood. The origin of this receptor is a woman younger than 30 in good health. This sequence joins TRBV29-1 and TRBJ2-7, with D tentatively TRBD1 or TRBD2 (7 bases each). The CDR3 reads CSVQGGRSYEQYF. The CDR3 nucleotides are TGCAGCGTTCAGGGGGGGAGGTCCTACGAGCAGTACTTC.